The entry that follows covers one T cell receptor (beta chain) sequence. This CDR3 has 12 residues. Trimming at V came to 0 bases and at J to 14 bases, leaving 3 bases not matched to a gene. CDR1 is SGHNT and CDR2 is YYREEE in the germline V gene (reference sequence). The record originates from a study of blood T cell repertoires in COVID-19. Across the whole study: The analysed material was cDNA or gDNA that came from T cells, B-cell-depleted T cells, or PBMCs.

Original analysis: Reference gene primer amplification yielded estimated nucleated cell counts. Method: immunoSEQ multiplex PCR; TCRdb's copy keeps in-frame clones and lacks some. The DNA was the basis for D and trimming; V, J and clone size are from that table. The repertoire holds approximately 210,000 clones, with under 90% as singletons. Sequenced input: peripheral blood. The rearrangement joins TRBV5-4 to TRBJ2-3; the match to TRBD1 covers 10 bases. This sequence originates from an elderly woman with acute or convalescent COVID-19. In DNA, the CDR3 is TGTGCCAGCAGCTTGGAGGGACAGGGGAGGTATTTT. Its protein is CASSLEGQGRYF.